The T cell receptor (beta chain) described here comes from a study of T cell responses to AZD1222 COVID-19 vaccine. Study findings and constraints: Targeting of unmutated variant regions was reportedly seen in nearly half of spike-specific TCRs.

This clone was counted a single time. Its antigen is as yet unknown. This CDR3 region has 13 residues. V was shortened by 4 bases and J by 0 bases, with 7 bases between the two germline ends. CDR1 and CDR2 from the germline V gene are SGHRS and YFSETQ. The assay was immunoSEQ multiplex PCR, and TCRdb's table has in-frame clones only and misses some. The sample yields around 100,000 clones, less than 95% seen once. This sequence originates from an adult in good health. The chain carries TRBV5-1 and TRBJ1-1; D gene ambiguous. This specimen was peripheral blood, taken on day 0 of AZD1222 vaccination. The DNA for the CDR3 is TGCGCCAGCAGCCTGGACCTGAACACTGAAGCTTTCTTT. As protein: CASSLDLNTEAFF.